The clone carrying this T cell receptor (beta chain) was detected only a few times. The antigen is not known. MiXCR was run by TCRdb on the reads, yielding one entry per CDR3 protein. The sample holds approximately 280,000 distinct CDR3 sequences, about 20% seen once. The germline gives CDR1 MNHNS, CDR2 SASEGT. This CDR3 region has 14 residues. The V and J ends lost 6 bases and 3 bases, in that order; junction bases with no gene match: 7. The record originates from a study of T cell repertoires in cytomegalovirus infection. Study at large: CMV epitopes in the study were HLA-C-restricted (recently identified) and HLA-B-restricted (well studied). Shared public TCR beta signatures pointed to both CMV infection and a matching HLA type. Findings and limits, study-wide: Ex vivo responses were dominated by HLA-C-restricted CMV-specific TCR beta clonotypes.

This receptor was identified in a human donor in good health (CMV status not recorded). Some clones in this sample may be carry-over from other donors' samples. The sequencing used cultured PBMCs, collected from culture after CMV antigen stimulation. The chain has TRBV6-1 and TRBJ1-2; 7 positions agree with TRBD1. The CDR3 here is CASSPDREDYGYTF. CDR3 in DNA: TGTGCCAGCAGCCCTGACAGGGAAGACTATGGCTACACCTTC.